The T cell receptor (beta chain) under discussion was sequenced for a study of T cells after yellow fever vaccination. Findings of the study overall: The secondary response was weaker, and its peak arrived faster, on day 5 versus 15.

The TCR cDNA carried a universal primer site and UMIs from 5'RACE template switching. TCRdb recomputed calls from the 5' RACE reads with MiXCR, one row per CDR3 protein. The sample carries approximately 550,000 distinct CDR3 sequences, around 21% recorded once. Deletions cut 3 bases from V and 9 bases from J, with 12 bases between. This CDR3 spans 13 amino acids. The germline V gene has CDR1 MDHEN and CDR2 SYDVKM. Details on this clonotype: No antigen is known for it.

This clonotype was sampled from a man between 25 and 39 years old who received the YFV17D yellow fever vaccine. The sample was PBMCs, taken 15 days after the yellow fever booster vaccination. The V and J genes are TRBV28 and TRBJ2-1, with D possibly TRBD2 on 6 matching bases. CDR3: CASSLGTFVEQFF. DNA of the CDR3: TGTGCCAGCAGTTTGGGGACTTTTGTTGAGCAGTTCTTC.